This is a list of T cell receptor beta chains from one sample in a study of a mutant IDH1 vaccine in newly diagnosed glioma. Repertoires were generated with immunoSEQ multiplex PCR, while TCRdb's copy carries only in-frame clones and drops some. The data show tens of thousands of clones, over 75% seen once. The sample here was PBMCs, taken from a glioma patient treated with radiotherapy, temozolomide or both. The receptors come from a man aged 40-55 years with glioma. Some clones in this sample may be carry-over from other donors' samples. Both conserved end residues are part of each CDR3. D genes are given only for firm matches. Expanded clones get a size class; other rows say once, few or many, or leave the size out.

TRBD1 TRBJ2-2 TRBV29-1 once TGCAGCGCAGGGGGCTGGGACACCGGGGAGCTGTTTTTT CSAGGWDTGELFF
NA TRBJ1-6 TRBV2 NA TGTGCCAGCAGTTACGAGGGGACCCTCCACTTT CASSYEGTLHF
TRBD1 TRBJ2-7 TRBV5-6 NA TGTGCCAGCAGCTCAGACGGGACAGGGGTTCTCGAGCAGTACTTC CASSSDGTGVLEQYF
NA TRBJ1-2 TRBV5-4 NA TGTGCCAGCAGCTTGGCCGGGGGGGCCCTCTATGGCTACACCTTC CASSLAGGALYGYTF
NA TRBJ2-2 TRBV29-1 once TGCAGCGTGACCTTAGTGGGCGCCCACACCGGGGAGCTGTTTTTT CSVTLVGAHTGELFF
NA TRBJ1-1 TRBV15 NA TGTGCCACCAGCAGAGCCGGAGAAGGCACTGAAGCTTTCTTT CATSRAGEGTEAFF
NA TRBJ1-6 TRBV7-9 once TGTGCCAGCAGCTTAGAGGGACTGACCCGACACTTT CASSLEGLTRHF
TRBD1 TRBJ1-5 TRBV5-5 NA TGTGCCAGCAGCTACGCAGGGGGCGTACAGCCCCAGCATTTT CASSYAGGVQPQHF
TRBD1 TRBJ1-1 TRBV29-1 NA TGCAGCGCCGGCGAGGGGGCGATGGACACTGAAGCTTTCTTT CSAGEGAMDTEAFF
TRBD1 TRBJ1-4 TRBV14 NA TGTGCCAGCAGCCAATTTGAGTTGGACAGGGGGTATGAAAAACTGTTTTTT CASSQFELDRGYEKLFF
TRBD1 TRBJ1-1 TRBV5-1 NA TGCGCCAGCAGCTTGGGACAGGGTCTGCGAGCTTTCTTT CASSLGQGLRAFF
NA TRBJ2-7 TRBV9 NA TGTGCCAGCAGCCCGACCCTACTTTCCTACGAGCAGTACTTC CASSPTLLSYEQYF
NA TRBJ1-6 TRBV25-1 NA TGTGCCAGCAGGGGGGCCCTGGGGTTTGGCTCACCCCTCCACTTT CASRGALGFGSPLHF
NA TRBJ1-1 TRBV2 once TGTGCCAGCAGTGGTGACCCCAGGGGAACTGAAGCTTTCTTT CASSGDPRGTEAFF
NA TRBJ1-2 TRBV5-8 NA TGTGCCAGCAGTCCACAGGGCCCTTTAAGTGGCTACACCTTC CASSPQGPLSGYTF
TRBD1 TRBJ1-6 TRBV30 NA TGTGCCTGGAGTGCAGGGACAGCGAATTCACCCCTCCACTTT CAWSAGTANSPLHF
NA TRBJ2-3 TRBV7-2 NA TGTGCCAGCAGCTTAGTCTTTGCAGATACGCAGTATTTT CASSLVFADTQYF
TRBD1 TRBJ1-4 TRBV5-3 once TGTGCCAGAAGCTTGGAGGCCTCGGACAGGGGGAATGAAAAACTGTTTTTT CARSLEASDRGNEKLFF
NA TRBJ1-6 TRBV2 NA TGTGCCAGCAGTGGAGAGGGAGATTCACCCCTCCACTTT CASSGEGDSPLHF
NA TRBJ2-5 TRBV2 NA TGTGCCAGCGGGGCGGTTAACAGTCAAGAGACCCAGTACTTC CASGAVNSQETQYF
NA TRBJ2-3 TRBV4-2 NA TGTGCCAGCAGCCAAGCGGTCGGGTTAGCAGATACGCAGTATTTT CASSQAVGLADTQYF
NA TRBJ1-2 TRBV4-1 few TGCGCCAGCAGCCAAGATCCTACCAGGGCCAATTTCTATGGCTACACCTTC CASSQDPTRANFYGYTF
NA TRBJ1-6 TRBV6-5 NA TGTGCCAGCAGTTACCAGGGACGGGGCTATAATTCACCCCTCCACTTT CASSYQGRGYNSPLHF
TRBD1 TRBJ1-2 TRBV15 NA TGTGCCACCAGCAGAGCTGGGGACAGGTATGGCTACACCTTC CATSRAGDRYGYTF
TRBD1 TRBJ2-4 TRBV23-1 NA TGCGCCAGCTCTCTCGGACAGGGGAGGAAGGGGGCCAAAAACATTCAGTACTTC CASSLGQGRKGAKNIQYF
NA TRBJ1-4 TRBV5-4 NA TGTGCCAGCAGAAATGCAACTAATGAAAAACTGTTTTTT CASRNATNEKLFF
NA TRBJ1-1 TRBV29-1 NA TGCAGCGTTTGGGAGGGGAACACTGAAGCTTTCTTT CSVWEGNTEAFF
TRBD1 TRBJ1-2 TRBV9 NA TGTGCCAGCAGCGTAGTCGGAACAGGGGATGGCTACACCTTC CASSVVGTGDGYTF
NA TRBJ2-3 TRBV7-8 NA TGTGCCAGCGGAGGGACAAACACAGATACGCAGTATTTT CASGGTNTDTQYF
NA TRBJ1-1 TRBV7-9 NA TGTGCCAGCAGCCCTTTACAGACAGGAGTTGAAGCTTTCTTT CASSPLQTGVEAFF
TRBD1 TRBJ1-1 TRBV20-1 NA TGCAGTGCCTTAGACAGGGACGCTTTCTTT CSALDRDAFF
NA TRBJ1-1 TRBV5-4 NA TGTGCCAGCACCACGGGGCGGGGGGACACTGAAGCTTTCTTT CASTTGRGDTEAFF
NA TRBJ1-1 TRBV6-5 NA TGTGCCAGCAGCCCACAGGGTACGGAAGCTTTCTTT CASSPQGTEAFF
TRBD1 TRBJ2-7 TRBV27 once TGTGCCAGCAGCCCCGGACAGGCCTACGAGCAGTACTTC CASSPGQAYEQYF
TRBD2 TRBJ2-7 TRBV29-1 NA TGCAGCGTTGGGATTATAGCGGGGGGTTACGAGCAGTACTTC CSVGIIAGGYEQYF
NA TRBJ1-5 TRBV6-5 NA TGTGCCAGCAGGTCGACAGAGGGAATTAATCAGCCCCAGCATTTT CASRSTEGINQPQHF